This T cell receptor beta chain derives from a study of cytomegalovirus exposure and HLA in healthy donors. General study results and limits: A later analysis showed TCR association rates differing by HLA locus, peaking at DRB1 and lowest at HLA-C.

This clone was recorded a few times. As yet, its antigen is unknown. Vbeta (60) and Jbeta (13) primers were used in the PCR. Only in-frame clones appear in the TCRdb table, and some are missing; sequencing was by immunoSEQ multiplex PCR. In the table there are 90,000 to 150,000 clones, around three quarters of which are singletons. This CDR3 spans 14 amino acids. The V gene end was trimmed by 7 bases and the J gene end by 7 bases; junction bases not matched to a gene: 8. Germline V gene sequence: CDR1 SNHLY, CDR2 FYNNEI. The V call is TRBV2, the J call TRBJ1-4; 8 positions agree with TRBD1. Sequencing was performed on PBMCs. The TCR sequence derives from a woman younger than 45 in good health and CMV-seropositive. For the CDR3, the DNA is TGTGCCAGCAAAGGCTGGACAGGGCGTGAAAAACTGTTTTTT. It yields the protein CASKGWTGREKLFF.